This TCR beta chain was retrieved from a study of response to subunit inactivated influenza vaccine. Findings and caveats of the study: Few new T cells, the authors suggested, are recruited by each seasonal influenza vaccination.

From the RT-PCR reads, TCRdb called clonotypes with MiXCR, one entry per CDR3 protein. The sample consists of about 530,000 distinct CDR3 sequences, 12% of them appearing once. This clonotype has a count of ten or more. Its target is unknown. The CDR3 covers 16 residues. Looked up from germline, CDR1 is LNHNV and CDR2 is YYDKDF (reference sequence). V lost 2 bases, J lost 0 bases, and 3 bases stayed unmatched. The receptor was derived from a man over 45 who received an inactivated influenza vaccine. This material consisted of PBMCs from blood, taken on the day of vaccination. The chain uses TRBV15 and TRBJ2-3, with 9 bases lining up with TRBD2. CDR3: CATSRQRGASTDTQYF. CDR3 sequence (DNA): TGTGCCACCAGCAGACAGCGGGGGGCTAGCACAGATACGCAGTATTTT. Complete variable domain (other parts from reference TRBV15 and TRBJ2-3): DAMVIQNPRYQVTQFGKPVTLSCSQTLNHNVMYWYQQKSSQAPKLLFHYYDKDFNNEADTPDNFQSRRPNTSFCFLDIRSPGLGDTAMYLCATSRQRGASTDTQYFGPGTRLTVL.